Shown below are 13 T cell receptor beta chains from a single sample sequenced in a study of metastatic and nonmetastatic thyroid tumors. TCRdb redid the clone calls on the PCR reads using MiXCR. This table holds fewer than 40,000 clones, 25% to 35% found once. Among the patients, none had received any treatment before thyroid surgery. The source material was blood. The receptors come from a female donor with papillary thyroid cancer or a benign thyroid nodule (not recorded which). Some clones in this sample may be carry-over from other donors' samples.

This clone has a single count. The chain recombines TRBV11-2 with TRBJ2-1; D is unclear. The V end lost 0 bases, the J end lost 8 bases, and 8 bases lay between the germline ends. Germline assignment: CDR1 SGHAT and CDR2 FQNNGV. The CDR3 runs to 13 residues. Here the CDR3 reads CASSLEGADEQFF. CDR3 DNA: TGTGCCAGCAGCTTAGAGGGCGCGGATGAGCAGTTCTTC.

V usage is TRBV3-1 and J usage is TRBJ2-7, with D perhaps matching TRBD1 (5 bases). This CDR3 is built from 15 residues. Trimming took off 0 bases at V and 1 base at J, with 10 bases between the two ends. Germline V lookup: CDR1 LGHDT, CDR2 YNNKEL (reference sequence). CDR3 residues: CASSQDPGNSYEQYF. As DNA, the CDR3 is TGTGCCAGCAGCCAAGATCCAGGGAATTCCTACGAGCAGTACTTC.

This sequence joins TRBV11-1 and TRBJ2-1; 7 bases match TRBD1. CDR3 length: 19 amino acids. V lost 0 bases and J lost 3; bases outside the gene matches: 14. CDR1 SGHAT and CDR2 FQDESV come from the germline V gene (reference sequence). CDR3 DNA sequence: TGTGCCAGCAGCTTAGCGAGTACTAGAAGAGGGGGCTTCTACAATGAGCAGTTCTTC. Its protein is CASSLASTRRGGFYNEQFF.

By share, this clone ranks as medium-sized. The CDR3 loop is CASSPLGGSEAFF. As DNA, the CDR3 is TGCGCCAGCAGCCCCTTGGGAGGGTCTGAAGCTTTCTTT. J is TRBJ1-1 and V is TRBV5-1; D is unclear. The germline V and J ends were trimmed by 4 bases and 6 bases, with 13 bases remaining between them. From germline, CDR1 is SGHRS and CDR2 YFSETQ. The CDR3 spans 13 residues.

This clone occurred a few times. This chain joins TRBV6-4 and TRBJ2-1; TRBD2 agrees at 11 bases. Per germline, CDR1 MRHNA and CDR2 SNTAGT. The CDR3 spans 14 residues. V gave up 6 bases and J gave up 6 bases; unmatched junction bases: 4. Here the CDR3 DNA reads TGTGCCAGCAGAAGACTAGCGGGGAGCAATGAGCAGTTCTTC. Amino acids: CASRRLAGSNEQFF.

The CDR3: CSASGDLYEQYF. For the CDR3, the DNA is TGCAGTGCTAGCGGGGATCTGTACGAGCAGTACTTC. The rearrangement joins TRBV20-1 to TRBJ2-7; TRBD2 is a possible D gene (5 bases). Trimming cost V 3 bases and J 4 bases, with 10 bases left between them. Germline V gives CDR1 DFQATT, CDR2 SNEGSKA (reference sequence). CDR3 length equals 12 residues.

The rearrangement links TRBV5-1 to TRBJ2-1; a possible D gene is TRBD2 (5 bases). The CDR3 runs to 13 residues. The V gene's germline CDR1 is SGHRS and CDR2 YFSETQ. The ends were cut back, 0 bases at V and 6 bases at J, with 7 bases in the middle. The CDR3 DNA reads as TGCGCCAGCAGCTTGGTAGGGAGCAATGAGCAGTTCTTC. Translating gives CASSLVGSNEQFF.

Only a few counts were recorded for this clone. The rearrangement uses TRBV7-9 and TRBJ2-1; D call uncertain. The CDR3 covers 12 residues. The germline V and J ends were trimmed by 5 bases and 7 bases, with 9 bases remaining between them. Germline V gene data show CDR1 as SEHNR and CDR2 as FQNEAQ (reference sequence). The CDR3 DNA follows: TGTGCCAGCAGCCCAGCGAGTAATGAGCAGTTCTTC. This gives the protein CASSPASNEQFF. The full variable domain, with the rest looked up from reference TRBV7-9 and TRBJ2-1, is DTGVSQNPRHKITKRGQNVTFRCDPISEHNRLYWYRQTLGQGPEFLTYFQNEAQLEKSRLLSDRFSAERPKGSFSTLEIQRTEQGDSAMYLCASSPASNEQFFGPGTRLTVL.

In this sample, this clone turned up a few times. V and J are TRBV6-2 or TRBV6-3 and TRBJ2-7; possibly TRBD2 for D (7 bases). Looked up from germline, CDR1 is MNHEY and CDR2 is SVGEGT. This CDR3 is 15 amino acids long. The V and J ends lost 2 bases and 0 bases respectively, with 11 bases between them. CDR3 nucleotides: TGTGCCAGCAGTTACACGGGGGGCGCCTCCTACGAGCAGTACTTC. This sequence encodes CASSYTGGASYEQYF.

The chain uses TRBV9 and TRBJ2-3; 11 bases align to TRBD2. Germline CDR1 SGDLS, CDR2 YYNGEE. This CDR3 region has 16 residues. V lost 3 bases and J lost 2; bases outside the gene matches: 5. DNA of the CDR3: TGTGCCAGCAGCGCGGGGACTAGCGGACTCACAGATACGCAGTATTTT. Its protein is CASSAGTSGLTDTQYF.

This clone was counted between two and nine times. Here the CDR3 DNA reads TGTGCCAGCACCGAACGGGGGGGCTCCTACAATGAGCAGTTCTTC. The encoded protein is CASTERGGSYNEQFF. The chain couples TRBV27 to TRBJ2-1; TRBD2 aligns across 8 bases. The germline V gene encodes CDR1 MNHEY and CDR2 SMNVEV (reference sequence). V was pared by 7 bases and J by 0 bases, with 5 bases of the junction left unmatched. The CDR3 length is 15 residues.

This clone rates as medium-sized (0.01 to 0.1%). The chain uses TRBV28 and TRBJ1-2, with TRBD1 matching over 9 bases. Per the germline V gene, CDR1 is MDHEN and CDR2 is SYDVKM. V trimming: 6 bases; J trimming: 7 bases; junction bases outside the gene matches: 6. CDR3 length equals 13 residues. CDR3 residues: CASRDRGLTGYTF. The CDR3 nucleotides read TGTGCCAGCAGAGACAGGGGGTTGACTGGCTACACCTTC.

The chain uses TRBV2 and TRBJ2-2; 8 nucleotides agree with TRBD1. Losses at the gene ends were 4 bases for V and 6 bases for J; bases not matched to a gene: 7. Germline-derived CDR1 and CDR2 are SNHLY and FYNNEI. This CDR3 region has 15 residues. The CDR3, as DNA: TGTGCCAGCAGTGTGCGGACAGGGTCAGCCGGGGAGCTGTTTTTT. Amino acids: CASSVRTGSAGELFF.